A single T cell receptor (beta chain) is shown here with its context. Its antigen is currently unknown. This sample is part of a study of T cell responses to AZD1222 COVID-19 vaccine. Study results and limitations: Spike-specific TCR breadth rose after two AZD1222 doses, and depth rose as well. At baseline, just five or six AZD1222 recipients tested seropositive. Regions 160-218 and 743-854 dominated among vaccine-associated CD4 TCRs spanning spike. Donors were chiefly white British, with a greater number of females, and clonal diversity was perhaps underestimated.

Sequenced by immunoSEQ multiplex PCR; TCRdb stores in-frame clones only, minus some. The sample lists 67,000 or so clones, about 83% occurring once. The germline gives CDR1 SGHVS, CDR2 FQNEAQ. The CDR3 contains 14 residues. Trimming cost V 1 base and J 5 bases; bases outside gene matches: 1. V and J are TRBV7-8 and TRBJ1-5; 8 nucleotides agree with TRBD1. The clonotype comes from an adult in good health. Sequencing used peripheral blood, obtained on day 0 of AZD1222 vaccination. CDR3 region: CASSLVQGDQPQHF. The CDR3 DNA is TGTGCCAGCAGCTTAGTACAGGGGGATCAGCCCCAGCATTTT. The full variable domain, with the rest looked up from reference TRBV7-8 and TRBJ1-5, is GAGVSQSPRYKVAKRGQDVALRCDPISGHVSLFWYQQALGQGPEFLTYFQNEAQLDKSGLPSDRFFAERPEGSVSTLKIQRTQQEDSAVYLCASSLVQGDQPQHFGDGTRLSIL.